A single sample is the source of the 32 T cell receptor beta chains below, sequenced in a study of Ad26.COV2.S vaccination and SARS-CoV-2 variants. Profiled with immunoSEQ multiplex PCR; TCRdb holds only in-frame clones, not every one. The table has about 420,000 clones, 88% seen once; the top ten hold about 3.5%. Described treatment: approximately 18 received Ad26.COV2.S at low or high dose, single or two shots; 5 received placebo; per-sample allocation not given. It was on day 63 after the first vaccine or placebo injection that samples were taken. Source: peripheral blood, taken in a trial of Ad26.COV2.S vaccine versus placebo. These receptors were collected from a person between 18 and 60 years old who received the Ad26.COV2.S COVID-19 vaccine or a placebo.

The chain couples TRBV24-1 to TRBJ2-1, with D possibly being TRBD2 (5 bases). From germline, CDR1 is KGHDR and CDR2 SFDVKD. This CDR3 has 14 residues. V was shortened by 0 bases and J by 11 bases, with 13 bases between the two germline ends. CDR3 loop: CATSDLENREQQFF. CDR3 bases: TGTGCCACCAGTGATTTGGAGAATCGGGAACAGCAGTTCTTC.

The chain joins TRBV12-3 or TRBV12-4 to TRBJ1-1; D not resolved. Trimming pared 4 bases from V and 6 bases from J, leaving 9 bases between. This CDR3 region has 12 residues. The CDR3 region has the DNA TGTGCCAGCAGTTGGGGTATCCCTGAAGCTTTCTTT. Its protein is CASSWGIPEAFF.

This clone was seen a few times. The chain uses TRBV7-2 and TRBJ1-1; D unresolved. This CDR3 region has 15 residues. Germline V gives CDR1 SGHTA, CDR2 FQGNSA. Trimming pared 4 bases from V and 6 bases from J, leaving 18 bases between. The CDR3 region is CASSSRLTDGAEAFF. For the CDR3, the DNA is TGTGCCAGCAGCTCCCGGTTGACCGATGGCGCTGAAGCTTTCTTT.

V is TRBV4-1 and J is TRBJ1-2; no firm D call. V was pared by 1 base and J by 3 bases, with 15 bases between. There are 16 residues in the CDR3. Germline V gene lookup returns CDR1 MGHRA and CDR2 YSYEKL. The DNA of the CDR3 is TGCGCCAGCAGCCAAGTCCGCGCGGGAGATCACTATGGCTACACCTTC. Translated, it gives CASSQVRAGDHYGYTF.

V is TRBV5-1 and J is TRBJ1-4; a weak D match, TRBD1 (5 bases). Trimming took off 4 bases at V and 2 bases at J, with 18 bases between the two ends. The CDR3 spans 17 residues. Germline CDR1 reads SGHRS; CDR2 reads YFSETQ. CDR3 sequence reads: CASSPTGPFVTNEKLFF. The CDR3 coding sequence is TGCGCCAGCAGCCCCACGGGACCTTTCGTCACTAATGAAAAACTGTTTTTT.

This chain links TRBV5-3 with TRBJ1-1; unclear D gene. TRBV5-3 is an open reading frame, and its role is uncertain. The length of the CDR3 is 15 residues. V gave up 4 bases and J gave up 3 bases, with 16 bases separating them. The CDR3: CARSPFWARDTEAFF. Here the CDR3 DNA reads TGTGCCAGAAGCCCCTTTTGGGCTAGGGACACTGAAGCTTTCTTT.

The genes are TRBV6-5 and TRBJ2-3, with 8 nucleotides matching TRBD2. The CDR3 has 16 amino acids. Germline V lookup: CDR1 MNHEY, CDR2 SVGAGI. V lost 2 bases and J lost 2; bases outside the gene matches: 6. The chain's CDR3 is CASSYPGRGATDTQYF. DNA for the CDR3: TGTGCCAGCAGTTACCCGGGGCGGGGGGCCACAGATACGCAGTATTTT.

The J gene is TRBJ2-7, the V gene TRBV3-1 (or the pseudogene TRBV3-2), with 14 bases matching TRBD2. Germline assignment: CDR1 LGHDT and CDR2 YNNKEL (reference sequence). CDR3 length: 15 residues. The J segment lost 2 bases and the V segment lost 4 bases, leaving 1 base of the junction unmatched. The DNA of the CDR3 is TGTGCCAGCAGCCTGGGACTAGCGGGGGCCTACGAGCAGTACTTC. The encoded protein is CASSLGLAGAYEQYF.

The J gene is TRBJ2-5, the V gene TRBV6-5, with 8 bases aligning to TRBD2. Looked up from germline, CDR1 is MNHEY and CDR2 is SVGAGI. This CDR3 comprises 15 residues. The junction had 7 bases not matched to a gene; V was cut back by 2 bases and J by 5 bases. The DNA of the CDR3 is TGTGCCAGCAGTTACACGGGGGGGCCTAGGGAGACCCAGTACTTC. Its protein product is CASSYTGGPRETQYF.

This clone was found once. V and J are TRBV10-3 and TRBJ2-6; D not resolved. CDR1 ENHRY and CDR2 SYGVKD come from the germline V gene. This CDR3 region has 14 residues. Deletions cut 11 bases from V and 0 bases from J, with 11 bases between. The CDR3 DNA follows: TGTGCCGCCGCACCTAGCTCTGGGGCCAACGTCCTGACTTTC. Translated: CAAAPSSGANVLTF.

V and J are TRBV18 and TRBJ2-6; D perhaps matches TRBD1 (6 bases). V dropped 3 bases and J dropped 4 bases, with 10 bases sitting between them. Per the germline V gene, CDR1 is KGHSH and CDR2 is LQKENI. The CDR3 has 15 amino acids. In DNA, the CDR3 is TGTGCCAGCTCACCTCAGGGGTACGGGGCCAACGTCCTGACTTTC. It codes for CASSPQGYGANVLTF.

V usage is TRBV4-3 and J usage is TRBJ1-2; no firm D call. CDR3 length: 15 residues. From germline, CDR1 is LGHNA and CDR2 YSLEER. Between the trimmed V and J ends, which lost 0 bases and 3 bases, there was a span of 11 bases. CDR3 protein: CASSQDPGSDYGYTF. In nucleotides, the CDR3 is TGCGCCAGCAGCCAAGATCCGGGATCGGACTATGGCTACACCTTC.

The rearrangement joins TRBV5-4 to TRBJ2-1; D gene uncertain. V was trimmed by 1 base and J by 6 bases, leaving 2 bases between them. There are 11 residues in the CDR3. Germline V gives CDR1 SGHNT, CDR2 YYREEE (reference sequence). CDR3 bases: TGTGCCAGCAGCTTGCCCAATGAGCAGTTCTTC. It codes for CASSLPNEQFF.

The genes are TRBV19 and TRBJ1-2; TRBD1 aligns across 7 bases. The J segment lost 8 bases and the V segment lost 3 bases, leaving 6 bases of the junction unmatched. CDR1 and CDR2 from the germline V gene are LNHDA and SQIVND (reference sequence). The CDR3 covers 13 residues. CDR3 nucleotides: TGTGCCAGTAGTATTGACAGGGAGGGCGGCTACACCTTC. Protein product: CASSIDREGGYTF.

The chain carries TRBV5-1 and TRBJ2-7, with D possibly called TRBD1 or TRBD2 (6 bases each). V was cut by 6 bases and J by 5 bases, with 21 bases left in between. The CDR3 has 15 amino acids. Germline V lookup: CDR1 SGHRS, CDR2 YFSETQ. CDR3 loop: CASKQEAGEAHEQYF. The CDR3, as DNA: TGCGCCAGCAAACAGGAGGCAGGGGAGGCACACGAGCAGTACTTC.

The rearrangement uses TRBV6-2 or TRBV6-3 and TRBJ1-3, with 7 bases fitting TRBD1. Germline-derived CDR1 and CDR2 are MNHEY and SVGEGT. After removal of 5 bases from V and 2 bases from J, the junction contained 3 bases not matched to a gene. The CDR3 totals 14 residues. The CDR3 protein is CASSAQGAGNTIYF. CDR3 nucleotides: TGTGCCAGCAGTGCCCAGGGGGCTGGAAACACCATATATTTT.

This rearrangement joins TRBV2 to TRBJ1-2, with a weak D call TRBD1 (6 bases). Trimming shortened V by 4 bases and J by 4 bases, and 7 bases separated the two germline ends. The CDR3 is made up of 12 amino acids. Germline-derived CDR1 and CDR2 are SNHLY and FYNNEI. The CDR3: CASSGTAYGYTF. The CDR3 nucleotides read TGTGCCAGCAGTGGGACAGCCTATGGCTACACCTTC.

The J gene is TRBJ2-3, the V gene TRBV7-2; D possibly uses TRBD1 or TRBD2 (5 bases each). The germline V gene has CDR1 SGHTA and CDR2 FQGNSA. This CDR3 region has 15 residues. With 6 bases removed from V and 1 base from J, the gap between germline ends came to 14 bases. In DNA, the CDR3 is TGTGCCAGCAGTCTGCCGAGGGGTCGCACAGATACGCAGTATTTT. It is translated as CASSLPRGRTDTQYF.

V is TRBV6-6 and J is TRBJ1-3; TRBD1 matches 8 bases. In germline, CDR1 is MNHNY, CDR2 SVGAGI (reference sequence). V lost 4 bases, J lost 3 bases, and 8 bases stayed unmatched. This CDR3 spans 16 amino acids. CDR3 residues: CASSSPDRGVGNTIYF. The CDR3 bases are TGTGCCAGCAGTTCACCAGACAGGGGTGTTGGAAACACCATATATTTT.

The chain recombines TRBV10-3 with TRBJ2-7; D might be TRBD1 or TRBD2, each matching 6 bases. V shed 2 bases and J shed 5 bases, with 19 bases lying between them. Germline CDR1 and CDR2: ENHRY and SYGVKD. This CDR3 region has 16 residues. CDR3 protein: CAISEPSNREVDEQYF. The CDR3 DNA is TGTGCCATCAGTGAGCCCTCAAACAGGGAGGTCGACGAGCAGTACTTC.

This chain joins TRBV7-2 and TRBJ2-5, with D possibly being TRBD1 (5 bases). CDR1 and CDR2 from the germline V gene are SGHTA and FQGNSA. The CDR3 is made up of 13 amino acids. Between the trimmed V and J ends, which lost 6 bases and 2 bases, there was a span of 10 bases. CDR3 sequence: CASSTDRQETQYF. The CDR3 DNA reads TGTGCCAGCAGTACAGACAGACAAGAGACCCAGTACTTC.

The chain couples TRBV25-1 to TRBJ1-4; TRBD1 matches at 7 bases. Germline V gene data show CDR1 as MGHDK and CDR2 as SYGVNS. V was clipped by 3 bases and J by 8 bases; unmatched bases: 9. This CDR3 spans 15 amino acids. CDR3 amino acids: CASSDNRDSREKLFF. The CDR3 nucleotides are TGTGCCAGCAGTGACAACCGGGACAGTCGGGAAAAACTGTTTTTT.

V is TRBV3-1 (or the pseudogene TRBV3-2) and J is TRBJ2-1; tentatively, D is TRBD2 (6 bases). Per germline, CDR1 LGHDT and CDR2 YNNKEL (reference sequence). The CDR3 spans 15 residues. Trimming cost V 0 bases and J 8 bases, with 14 bases left between them. The CDR3 sequence is CASSQDWDSSDEQFF. The CDR3, as DNA: TGTGCCAGCAGCCAAGATTGGGACTCCTCGGATGAGCAGTTCTTC.

The chain recombines TRBV7-8 with TRBJ2-7; D not certain. CDR3 size: 14 residues. Trimming took 1 base from V and 2 from J, leaving 9 bases between them. From germline, CDR1 is SGHVS and CDR2 FQNEAQ. The CDR3 coding sequence is TGTGCCAGCAGCTTAGGTGAGTTCCCCTACGAGCAGTACTTC. This codes for CASSLGEFPYEQYF.

This rearrangement joins TRBV19 to TRBJ1-4; 10 positions match TRBD1. This CDR3 region has 14 residues. After removal of 8 bases from V and 8 bases from J, the junction contained 8 bases not matched to a gene. CDR1 and CDR2 (germline): LNHDA, SQIVND (reference sequence). This CDR3 is CASSPGQGWEKLFF. The CDR3, as DNA: TGTGCCAGTTCTCCGGGACAGGGGTGGGAAAAACTGTTTTTT.

The chain has TRBV18 and TRBJ1-4; D unresolved. V dropped 6 bases and J dropped 4 bases, with 6 bases sitting between them. The CDR3 runs 12 residues. Germline assignment: CDR1 KGHSH and CDR2 LQKENI. The CDR3 bases are TGTGCCAGCTCGCGACTTAATGAAAAACTGTTTTTT. Residues: CASSRLNEKLFF.

The chain is built from TRBV7-2 and TRBJ2-3, with 7 nucleotides matching TRBD1. Germline V CDR1 and CDR2: SGHTA, FQGNSA. V lost 2 bases, J lost 4 bases, and 18 bases stayed unmatched. This CDR3 is 19 amino acids long. The CDR3 DNA sequence: TGTGCCAGCAGCTTAATAGCCGAGCTGGGCAGGGGGTATTCAGATACGCAGTATTTT. It specifies CASSLIAELGRGYSDTQYF.

This rearrangement joins TRBV6-2 or TRBV6-3 to TRBJ2-7, with 7 bases fitting TRBD1. CDR3 length: 14 residues. J was trimmed by 2 bases and V by 4 bases; bases with no gene match: 5. The germline gives CDR1 MNHEY, CDR2 SVGEGT. The CDR3 bases are TGTGCCAGCAGTTTCGGACAGGCAGCCTACGAGCAGTACTTC. This encodes CASSFGQAAYEQYF.

The rearrangement uses TRBV7-2 and TRBJ2-4; a possible D gene is TRBD1 (8 bases). Germline values: CDR1 SGHTA, CDR2 FQGNSA. The CDR3 totals 14 residues. Between the trimmed V and J ends, which lost 5 bases and 9 bases, there was a span of 17 bases. As DNA, the CDR3 is TGTGCCAGCAGCCCACAGGGGGGGGATGGCATTCAGTACTTC. It yields the protein CASSPQGGDGIQYF.

The chain has TRBV7-3 and TRBJ2-3, with 9 bases aligning to TRBD1. V trimming: 5 bases; J trimming: 1 base; junction bases outside the gene matches: 4. Germline values: CDR1 SGHTA, CDR2 FQGTGA. The CDR3 is 15 amino acids. CDR3 amino acids: CASSNRQGGTDTQYF. CDR3 sequence (DNA): TGTGCCAGCAGCAACAGACAGGGGGGCACAGATACGCAGTATTTT.

The J gene is TRBJ2-7, the V gene TRBV27; tentatively, D is TRBD1 or TRBD2 (5 bases each). The CDR3 has 12 amino acids. Trimming pared 5 bases from V and 5 bases from J, leaving 10 bases between. Germline V gives CDR1 MNHEY, CDR2 SMNVEV (reference sequence). DNA of the CDR3: TGTGCCAGCAGTGCCAGGGACCACGAGCAGTACTTC. The encoded protein is CASSARDHEQYF.

This chain joins TRBV10-3 and TRBJ2-3; 16 nucleotides align to TRBD2. Per the germline V gene, CDR1 is ENHRY and CDR2 is SYGVKD. The CDR3 has 17 residues. The V segment lost 10 bases and the J segment 2 bases; nucleotides outside the gene matches: 9. DNA of the CDR3: TGTGCCAGCTCCGGGACTAGCGGGGGGGAGAACACAGATACGCAGTATTTT. Its protein is CASSGTSGGENTDTQYF.